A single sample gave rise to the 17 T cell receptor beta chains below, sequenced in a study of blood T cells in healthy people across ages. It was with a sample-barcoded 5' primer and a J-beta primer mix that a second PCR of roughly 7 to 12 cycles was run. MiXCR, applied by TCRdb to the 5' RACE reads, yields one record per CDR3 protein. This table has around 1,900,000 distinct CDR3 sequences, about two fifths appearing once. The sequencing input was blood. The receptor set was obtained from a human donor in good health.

Here the CDR3 DNA reads TGTGCCAGCACCCCGGGTTTTTGGAACACTGAAGCTTTCTTT. This sequence encodes CASTPGFWNTEAFF. The chain is built from TRBV28 and TRBJ1-1; unclear D gene. CDR3 length equals 14 residues. With 7 bases removed from V and 1 base from J, the gap between germline ends came to 13 bases. The germline gives CDR1 MDHEN, CDR2 SYDVKM.

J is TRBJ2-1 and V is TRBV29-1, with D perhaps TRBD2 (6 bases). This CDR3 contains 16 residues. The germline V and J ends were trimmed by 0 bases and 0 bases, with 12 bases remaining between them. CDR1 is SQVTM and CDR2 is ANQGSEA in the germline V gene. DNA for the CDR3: TGCAGCGTTGAAGAGGGCGGGGCCGACTCCTACAATGAGCAGTTCTTC. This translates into CSVEEGGADSYNEQFF.

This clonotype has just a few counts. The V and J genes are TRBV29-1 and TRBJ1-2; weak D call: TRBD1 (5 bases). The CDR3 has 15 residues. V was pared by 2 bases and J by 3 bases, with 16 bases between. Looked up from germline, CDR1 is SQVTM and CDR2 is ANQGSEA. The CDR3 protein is CSVEKTPQGDYGYTF. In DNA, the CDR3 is TGCAGCGTTGAAAAAACACCCCAAGGGGACTATGGCTACACCTTC.

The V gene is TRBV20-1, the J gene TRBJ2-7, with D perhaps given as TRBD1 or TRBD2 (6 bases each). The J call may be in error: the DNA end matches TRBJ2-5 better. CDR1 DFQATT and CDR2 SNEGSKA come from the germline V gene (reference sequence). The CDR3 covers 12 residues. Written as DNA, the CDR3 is TGCAGTGCCCAGAGGGGGGAGCAGACCCAGTACTTC. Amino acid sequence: CSAQRGEQTQYF.

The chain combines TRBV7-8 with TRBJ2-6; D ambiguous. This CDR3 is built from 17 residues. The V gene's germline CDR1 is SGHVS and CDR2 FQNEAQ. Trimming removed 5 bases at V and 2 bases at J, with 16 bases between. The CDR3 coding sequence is TGTGCCAGCAGCAAAGGCGGCGCAGCTCCTGGGGCCAACGTCCTGACTTTC. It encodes CASSKGGAAPGANVLTF.

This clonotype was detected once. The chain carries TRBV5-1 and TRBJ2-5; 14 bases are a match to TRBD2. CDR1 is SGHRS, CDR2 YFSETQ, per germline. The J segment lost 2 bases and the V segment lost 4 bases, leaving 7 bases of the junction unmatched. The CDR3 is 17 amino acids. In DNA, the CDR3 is TGCGCCAGCAGCCCGGAGGGACTAGCGGGGGTTCAAGAGACCCAGTACTTC. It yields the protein CASSPEGLAGVQETQYF.

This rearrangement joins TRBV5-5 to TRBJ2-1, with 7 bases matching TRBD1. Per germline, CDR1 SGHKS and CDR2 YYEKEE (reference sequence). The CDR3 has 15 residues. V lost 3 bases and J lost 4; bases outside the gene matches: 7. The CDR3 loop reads CASSYTGQRYNEQFF. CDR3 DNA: TGTGCCAGCAGCTACACGGGACAGAGATACAATGAGCAGTTCTTC.

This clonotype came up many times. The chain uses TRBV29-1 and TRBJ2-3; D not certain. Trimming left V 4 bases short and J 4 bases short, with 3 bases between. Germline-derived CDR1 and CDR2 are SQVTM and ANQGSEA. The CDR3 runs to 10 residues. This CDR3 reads CSVGPDTQYF. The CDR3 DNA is TGCAGCGTTGGACCAGATACGCAGTATTTT.

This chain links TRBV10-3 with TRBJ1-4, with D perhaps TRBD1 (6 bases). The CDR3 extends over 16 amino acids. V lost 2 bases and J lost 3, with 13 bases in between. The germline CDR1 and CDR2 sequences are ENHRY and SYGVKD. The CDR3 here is CAISEVLQGANEKLFF. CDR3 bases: TGTGCCATCAGTGAGGTTCTACAGGGAGCTAATGAAAAACTGTTTTTT.

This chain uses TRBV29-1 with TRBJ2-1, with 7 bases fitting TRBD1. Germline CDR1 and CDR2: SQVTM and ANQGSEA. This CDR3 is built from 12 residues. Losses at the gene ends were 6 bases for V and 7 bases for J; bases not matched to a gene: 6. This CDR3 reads CSVPDRSNEQFF. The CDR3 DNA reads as TGCAGCGTCCCGGACAGGTCAAATGAGCAGTTCTTC.

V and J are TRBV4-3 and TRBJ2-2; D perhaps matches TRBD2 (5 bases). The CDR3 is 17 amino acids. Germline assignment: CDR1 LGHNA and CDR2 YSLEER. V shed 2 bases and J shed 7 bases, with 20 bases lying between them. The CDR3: CASSQTKDSPRGGELFF. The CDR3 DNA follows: TGCGCCAGCAGCCAAACTAAAGACTCCCCACGGGGCGGGGAGCTGTTTTTT.

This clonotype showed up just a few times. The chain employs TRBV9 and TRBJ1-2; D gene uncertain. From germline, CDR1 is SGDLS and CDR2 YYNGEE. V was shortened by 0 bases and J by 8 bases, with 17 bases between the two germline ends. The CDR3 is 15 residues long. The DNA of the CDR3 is TGTGCCAGCAGCGTAGAGGAGGAAGGGCAAGCCGGCTACACCTTC. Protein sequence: CASSVEEEGQAGYTF.

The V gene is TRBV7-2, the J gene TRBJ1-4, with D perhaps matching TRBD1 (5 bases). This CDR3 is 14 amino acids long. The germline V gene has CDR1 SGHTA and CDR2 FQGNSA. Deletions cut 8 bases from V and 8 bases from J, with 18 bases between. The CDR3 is CASGVGPKGEKLFF. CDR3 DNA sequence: TGTGCCAGCGGAGTGGGACCCAAAGGAGAAAAACTGTTTTTT.

The CDR3 bases are TGCGCCAGCAGCCAATGGTCGGGGGGCCTACAGTACTTC. This codes for CASSQWSGGLQYF. This chain joins TRBV4-3 and TRBJ2-7; TRBD2 might be the D (7 bases). The CDR3 sequence is 13 residues long. V was cut by 2 bases and J by 10 bases, with 15 bases left in between. CDR1 and CDR2 (germline): LGHNA, YSLEER.

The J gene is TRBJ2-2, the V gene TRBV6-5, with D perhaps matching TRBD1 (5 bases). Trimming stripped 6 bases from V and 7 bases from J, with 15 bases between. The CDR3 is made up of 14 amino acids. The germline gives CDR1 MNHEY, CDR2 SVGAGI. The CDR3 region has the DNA TGTGCCAGCAGATCGCGCCTGGGGCTCGGGGAGCTGTTTTTT. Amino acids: CASRSRLGLGELFF.

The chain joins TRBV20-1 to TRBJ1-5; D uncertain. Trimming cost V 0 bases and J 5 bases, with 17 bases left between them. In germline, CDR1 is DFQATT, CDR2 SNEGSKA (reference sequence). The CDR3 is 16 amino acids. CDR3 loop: CSARDLKESGDQPQHF. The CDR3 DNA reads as TGCAGTGCTAGAGATCTTAAAGAGTCGGGCGATCAGCCCCAGCATTTT.

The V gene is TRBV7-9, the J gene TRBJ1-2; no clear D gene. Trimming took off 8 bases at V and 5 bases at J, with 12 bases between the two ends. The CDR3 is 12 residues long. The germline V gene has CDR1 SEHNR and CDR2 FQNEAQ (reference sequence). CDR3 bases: TGTGCCAGCGTCGGGAACTTATATGGCTACACCTTC. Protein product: CASVGNLYGYTF.